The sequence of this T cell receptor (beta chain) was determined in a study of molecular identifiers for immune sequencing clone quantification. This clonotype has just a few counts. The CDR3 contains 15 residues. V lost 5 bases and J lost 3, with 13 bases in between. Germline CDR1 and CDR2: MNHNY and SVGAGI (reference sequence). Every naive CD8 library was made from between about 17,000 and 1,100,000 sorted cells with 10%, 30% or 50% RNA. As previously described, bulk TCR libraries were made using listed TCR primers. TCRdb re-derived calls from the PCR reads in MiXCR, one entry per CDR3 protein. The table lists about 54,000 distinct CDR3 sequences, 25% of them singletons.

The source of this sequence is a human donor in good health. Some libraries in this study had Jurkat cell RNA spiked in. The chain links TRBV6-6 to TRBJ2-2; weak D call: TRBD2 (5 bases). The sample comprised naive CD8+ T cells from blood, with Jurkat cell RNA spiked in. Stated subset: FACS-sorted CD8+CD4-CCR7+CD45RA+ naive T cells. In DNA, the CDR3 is TGTGCCAGCAGTGATGACTACCCTGACACCGGGGAGCTGTTTTTT. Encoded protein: CASSDDYPDTGELFF.